This TCR beta chain appears in the sequencing data of a study of technical replicates of blood from a few donors. The CDR3 spans 15 residues. J gave up 5 bases and V 0 bases, and 6 bases lay outside the gene matches. Germline CDR1 reads SGHVS; CDR2 reads FNYEAQ. The data were produced by immunoSEQ multiplex PCR, yet TCRdb's version contains in-frame clones alone and is incomplete. The sample has 54,000 or so clones; 94% are singletons. The chain couples TRBV7-6 to TRBJ2-5; 7 bases fit TRBD2. The specimen was T cells isolated from PBMCs. The clonotype was recovered from a human donor in good health. This CDR3 is CASSLAGGSVETQYF. In DNA form, the CDR3 reads TGTGCCAGCAGCTTAGCAGGCGGGAGTGTTGAGACCCAGTACTTC.